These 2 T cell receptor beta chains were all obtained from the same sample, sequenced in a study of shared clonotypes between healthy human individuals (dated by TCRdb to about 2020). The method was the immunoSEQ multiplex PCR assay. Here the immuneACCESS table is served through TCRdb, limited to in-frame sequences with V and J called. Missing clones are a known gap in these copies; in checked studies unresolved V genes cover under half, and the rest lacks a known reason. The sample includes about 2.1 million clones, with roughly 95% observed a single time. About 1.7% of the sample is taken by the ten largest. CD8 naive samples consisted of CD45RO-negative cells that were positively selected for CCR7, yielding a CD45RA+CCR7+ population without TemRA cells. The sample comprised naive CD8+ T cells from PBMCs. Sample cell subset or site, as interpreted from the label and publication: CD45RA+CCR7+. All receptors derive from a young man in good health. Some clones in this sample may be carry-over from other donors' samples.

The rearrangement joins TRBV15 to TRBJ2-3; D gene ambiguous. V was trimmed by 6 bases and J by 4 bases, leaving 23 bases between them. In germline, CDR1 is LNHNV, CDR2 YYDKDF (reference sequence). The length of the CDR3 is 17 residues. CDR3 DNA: TGTGCCACCAGGGAAACTTGGGCCCCCCGTGGCCCAGATACGCAGTATTTT. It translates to CATRETWAPRGPDTQYF. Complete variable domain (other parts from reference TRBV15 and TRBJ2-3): DAMVIQNPRYQVTQFGKPVTLSCSQTLNHNVMYWYQQKSSQAPKLLFHYYDKDFNNEADTPDNFQSRRPNTSFCFLDIRSPGLGDTAMYLCATRETWAPRGPDTQYFGPGTRLTVL.

The CDR3 coding sequence is TGCAGCGTTGGGGGGCTGTCAAGCCCGGACAATGAGCAGTTCTTC. Its translation: CSVGGLSSPDNEQFF. The rearrangement links TRBV29-1 to TRBJ2-1; D perhaps matches TRBD1 (6 bases). CDR1 is SQVTM and CDR2 is ANQGSEA in the germline V gene. The V gene lost 4 bases and the J gene lost 5 bases, with 18 bases spanning the gap. The CDR3 length is 15 residues.